Sequencing of this T cell receptor beta chain was carried out in a study of cytomegalovirus exposure and HLA in healthy donors. Trimming cost V 4 bases and J 6 bases; bases outside gene matches: 5. The germline V gene has CDR1 SGHDT and CDR2 YYEEEE. The CDR3 has 14 residues. The study ran its PCR with 60 Vbeta and 13 Jbeta primers. The repertoire was sequenced with immunoSEQ multiplex PCR; TCRdb's copy has only in-frame clones and lacks some. In the table there are some 250,000 clones, around 80% of which are singletons. This clonotype was sampled from a woman aged 40 to 49 in good health and CMV-seropositive. V usage is TRBV5-6 and J usage is TRBJ1-5; 9 positions agree with TRBD1. The specimen sequenced was PBMCs. The CDR3 region has the DNA TGTGCCAGCAGCAGGACAGGGGCTAGTCAGCCCCAGCATTTT. Its protein is CASSRTGASQPQHF.